The next 18 T cell receptor beta chains were all read from a single sample in a study of multiple sclerosis patients with progressive multifocal leukoencephalopathy. The time point denotes: time of PML onset. The method was immunoSEQ multiplex PCR; TCRdb's version includes in-frame clones alone and lacks a portion of them. The sample lists tens of thousands of clones; 85% to 90% were seen once. Sequencing was performed on PBMCs, taken from a patient treated with natalizumab. Receptors originate from a woman under 40 with progressive multifocal leukoencephalopathy.

V gene TRBV7-6 combines with J gene TRBJ2-5; TRBD1 is a possible D gene (5 bases). The DNA matches TRBJ2-7 better at its end, which makes the J call doubtful. Per germline, CDR1 SGHVS and CDR2 FNYEAQ. The CDR3 runs to 15 residues. The CDR3 DNA sequence: TGTGCCAGCAGCTTAATGCAGGGTAACTCCTACGAGCAGTACTTC. Residues: CASSLMQGNSYEQYF.

The chain is built from TRBV6-6 and TRBJ2-7; D may correspond to TRBD1 or TRBD2 (5 bases each). The V gene's germline CDR1 is MNHNY and CDR2 SVGAGI (reference sequence). The CDR3 consists of 14 residues. The V and J ends lost 7 bases and 2 bases respectively, with 15 bases between them. CDR3 in amino acids: CASTRESPTYEQYF. The CDR3 DNA reads TGTGCCAGCACCAGGGAGAGCCCTACCTACGAGCAGTACTTC.

The chain is built from TRBV4-1 and TRBJ2-5; 7 bases map to TRBD2. V was clipped by 0 bases and J by 2 bases; unmatched bases: 6. Germline-derived CDR1 and CDR2 are MGHRA and YSYEKL. The CDR3 is 16 amino acids. The CDR3 DNA reads TGCGCCAGCAGCCAAGAATGGGAGCGGGGACAAGAGACCCAGTACTTC. Its translation: CASSQEWERGQETQYF.

J is TRBJ1-5 and V is TRBV7-9; TRBD1 is a possible D gene (5 bases). Trimming pared 5 bases from V and 5 bases from J, leaving 13 bases between. This CDR3 is 14 amino acids long. Germline lookup yields CDR1 SEHNR and CDR2 FQNEAQ (reference sequence). The CDR3 is CASSLGGYHQPQHF. The CDR3 region has the DNA TGTGCCAGCAGCCTGGGGGGGTATCATCAGCCCCAGCATTTT. Full variable domain (remainder filled in from reference TRBV7-9 and TRBJ1-5): DTGVSQNPRHKITKRGQNVTFRCDPISEHNRLYWYRQTLGQGPEFLTYFQNEAQLEKSRLLSDRFSAERPKGSFSTLEIQRTEQGDSAMYLCASSLGGYHQPQHFGDGTRLSIL.

In this sample, this clone turned up a few times. This chain joins TRBV10-1 and TRBJ2-1; no clear D. The germline V gene encodes CDR1 WNHNN and CDR2 SYGVQD (reference sequence). Between the trimmed V and J ends, which lost 0 bases and 5 bases, there was a span of 11 bases. The CDR3 runs to 15 residues. The CDR3 DNA follows: TGCGCCAGCAGTGAGTCGGCGGACCCTGACAATGAGCAGTTCTTC. Residues: CASSESADPDNEQFF.

The chain employs TRBV4-2 and TRBJ2-3, with 9 bases lining up with TRBD2. After removal of 0 bases from V and 10 bases from J, the junction contained 17 bases not matched to a gene. Germline-derived CDR1 and CDR2 are LGHNA and YNFKEQ. The CDR3 covers 18 residues. CDR3 loop: CASSQDQRTSDEPRAQYF. Written as DNA, the CDR3 is TGTGCCAGCAGCCAAGATCAGAGGACTAGCGACGAACCTCGGGCGCAGTATTTT.

The rearrangement uses TRBV30 and TRBJ2-3, with 10 positions matching TRBD2. Germline V gene lookup returns CDR1 GTSNPN and CDR2 SVGIG (reference sequence). This CDR3 has 14 amino acids. Trimming removed 3 bases from V and 0 bases from J; junction bases left unmatched: 0. In DNA, the CDR3 is TGTGCCTGGAGACTAGCGGGGAGCACAGATACGCAGTATTTT. Protein sequence: CAWRLAGSTDTQYF.

The chain carries TRBV9 and TRBJ1-1; maybe TRBD1 (5 bases). The CDR3 is 13 residues long. The germline CDR1 and CDR2 sequences are SGDLS and YYNGEE. V was cut by 2 bases and J by 5 bases, with 10 bases left in between. The CDR3 loop reads CASSVSKGTEAFF. As DNA, the CDR3 is TGTGCCAGCAGCGTCTCAAAGGGGACTGAAGCTTTCTTT.

In its sample, this clone was seen a few times. The J gene is TRBJ2-2, the V gene TRBV5-1, with a possible D match to TRBD2 (6 bases). The V end lost 5 bases, the J end lost 2 bases, and 13 bases lay between the germline ends. CDR1 SGHRS and CDR2 YFSETQ come from the germline V gene. This CDR3 is 15 amino acids long. The CDR3 region is CASSVRAGNTGELFF. In nucleotides, the CDR3 is TGCGCCAGCAGTGTTCGAGCGGGTAACACCGGGGAGCTGTTTTTT.

The chain combines TRBV30 with TRBJ2-1; 14 bases are shared with TRBD2. After removal of 0 bases from V and 7 bases from J, the junction contained 14 bases not matched to a gene. This CDR3 comprises 19 residues. Germline V gene sequence: CDR1 GTSNPN, CDR2 SVGIG (reference sequence). This CDR3 reads CAWSVRRGLAGGRWNEQFF. The CDR3 DNA follows: TGTGCCTGGAGTGTACGACGTGGACTAGCGGGAGGTAGGTGGAATGAGCAGTTCTTC.

The chain uses TRBV5-6 and TRBJ2-7; TRBD2 might be the D (5 bases). Per the germline V gene, CDR1 is SGHDT and CDR2 is YYEEEE. The ends were cut back, 4 bases at V and 2 bases at J, with 19 bases in the middle. The CDR3 consists of 16 residues. The CDR3 region has the DNA TGTGCCAGCAGCCCCAGGTGGGAGAGCGATACCTACGAGCAGTACTTC. Translation: CASSPRWESDTYEQYF.

The chain links TRBV6-6 to TRBJ1-2, with D possibly TRBD1 on 5 matching bases. There are 13 residues in the CDR3. The germline V and J ends were trimmed by 5 bases and 8 bases, with 15 bases remaining between them. Germline lookup yields CDR1 MNHNY and CDR2 SVGAGI (reference sequence). CDR3 nucleotide sequence: TGTGCCAGCAGTACCCGGGGCCGAGGGGGCTACACCTTC. It encodes CASSTRGRGGYTF.

V gene TRBV7-2 combines with J gene TRBJ1-5; D unclear. V was cut by 3 bases and J by 6 bases, with 12 bases left in between. Germline CDR1 and CDR2: SGHTA and FQGNSA. The length of the CDR3 is 14 residues. CDR3 nucleotide sequence: TGTGCCAGCAGCTTCGGAGGGTGGGGTCAGCCCCAGCATTTT. It encodes CASSFGGWGQPQHF. Combining the CDR3 with reference TRBV7-2 and TRBJ1-5 gives the whole variable domain GAGVSQSPSNKVTEKGKDVELRCDPISGHTALYWYRQSLGQGLEFLIYFQGNSAPDKSGLPSDRFSAERTGGSVSTLTIQRTQQEDSAVYLCASSFGGWGQPQHFGDGTRLSIL.

V usage is TRBV19 and J usage is TRBJ2-2, with unresolved D. CDR3 length: 14 amino acids. The V and J ends lost 3 bases and 3 bases respectively, with 8 bases between them. The germline gives CDR1 LNHDA, CDR2 SQIVND (reference sequence). The DNA of the CDR3 is TGTGCCAGTAGTATTCCTAGTGACACCGGGGAGCTGTTTTTT. Protein product: CASSIPSDTGELFF.

The J gene is TRBJ1-3, the V gene TRBV5-1, with D possibly being TRBD1 (5 bases). The CDR3 is made up of 16 amino acids. Trimming removed 3 bases at V and 0 bases at J, with 13 bases between. Per the germline V gene, CDR1 is SGHRS and CDR2 is YFSETQ. This CDR3 reads CASSSGTFNSGNTIYF. The CDR3 DNA is TGCGCCAGCAGCTCCGGGACGTTCAACTCTGGAAACACCATATATTTT.

V usage is TRBV5-1 and J usage is TRBJ2-2; no firm D call. Trimming left V 1 base short and J 2 bases short, with 9 bases between. This CDR3 is 15 amino acids long. Germline V gene lookup returns CDR1 SGHRS and CDR2 YFSETQ. The CDR3 DNA sequence: TGCGCCAGCAGCTTGAACAGAGCCAACACCGGGGAGCTGTTTTTT. This codes for CASSLNRANTGELFF.

The chain links TRBV2 to TRBJ2-1; D possibly corresponds to TRBD2 (6 bases). Germline V gives CDR1 SNHLY, CDR2 FYNNEI. Trimming took 6 bases from V and 1 from J, leaving 10 bases between them. The CDR3 is 14 amino acids. CDR3 nucleotide sequence: TGTGCCAGCAGGACTAGTGGTTCCTACAATGAGCAGTTCTTC. Amino acids: CASRTSGSYNEQFF.

The chain links TRBV5-4 to TRBJ1-6; D is undetermined. This CDR3 has 16 residues. Germline CDR1 is SGHNT and CDR2 is YYREEE (reference sequence). V lost 4 bases and J lost 6, with 17 bases in between. The CDR3, as DNA: TGTGCCAGCAGCCTTGGGAGGGAGGCACGTAATTCACCCCTCCACTTT. Protein product: CASSLGREARNSPLHF.